These 3 T cell receptor beta chains were all obtained from the same sample, sequenced in a study of metastatic and nonmetastatic thyroid tumors (dated by TCRdb to 2018 to 2020). Library preparation employed PCR. Instrument used: Illumina HiSeq 4000. TCRdb trimmed public reads at Q25 via fastp, called clones via MiXCR and kept in-frame beta chains. The sample table records 85,000 to 95,000 clones; more than 12% of these occur just once. 3.6% of the sample is taken by the ten largest. No treatment had been received by any patient before thyroid surgery. Sequences were obtained from blood. These receptors all come from a female donor with papillary thyroid cancer or a benign thyroid nodule (not recorded which). Some clones in this sample may be carry-over from other donors' samples.

This clone was picked up many times. The gene calls are TRBV7-2 and TRBJ2-7; tentative D call: TRBD1 (5 bases). Trimming took off 5 bases at V and 6 bases at J, with 20 bases between the two ends. Germline V lookup: CDR1 SGHTA, CDR2 FQGNSA. The CDR3 sequence is 15 residues long. For the CDR3, the DNA is TGTGCCAGCAGCCTACTCCGACAGCCTCCGTCCGAGCAGTACTTC. Amino acid sequence: CASSLLRQPPSEQYF.

This clone was counted ten times or more. The identical CDR3 is also encoded by other nucleotide sequences in the sample. The CDR3 sequence: CASSFRGGTGVNEQYF. The CDR3, as DNA: TGTGCCAGCAGCTTTAGGGGGGGGACAGGGGTGAACGAGCAGTACTTC. The chain has TRBV11-2 and TRBJ2-7; 10 nucleotides agree with TRBD1. The CDR3 is 16 residues long. CDR1 and CDR2 (germline): SGHAT, FQNNGV. V lost 3 bases and J lost 5; bases outside the gene matches: 10. The whole variable domain, filled in from reference TRBV11-2 and TRBJ2-7, reads EAGVAQSPRYKIIEKRQSVAFWCNPISGHATLYWYQQILGQGPKLLIQFQNNGVVDDSQLPKDRFSAERLKGVDSTLKIQPAKLEDSAVYLCASSFRGGTGVNEQYFGPGTRLTVT.

At least ten counts were recorded for this clone. The genes are TRBV15 and TRBJ2-1, with 8 bases matching TRBD1. The CDR3 runs 13 residues. CDR1 is LNHNV and CDR2 is YYDKDF in the germline V gene (reference sequence). V dropped 5 bases and J dropped 8; count of bases not matched to a gene: 5. The CDR3 DNA is TGTGCCACCAGCTTGACAGGGGCGGATGAGCAGTTCTTC. This translates into CATSLTGADEQFF.